The 4 T cell receptor beta chains given below trace back to one sample, sequenced in a study of blood T cell repertoires in COVID-19. Sequencing was performed with immunoSEQ multiplex PCR; in TCRdb, only in-frame clones are kept and a portion is missing. This sample has under 300,000 clones, with roughly 91% found just once. Sequencing was carried out using peripheral blood. The receptors were gathered from a man aged 30 to 39 with COVID-19, enrolled during active disease.

V and J are TRBV3-1 (or the pseudogene TRBV3-2) and TRBJ2-2; 9 bases line up with TRBD2. The V and J ends lost 4 bases and 3 bases, in that order; junction bases with no gene match: 3. The CDR3 length is 15 residues. Germline CDR1 LGHDT, CDR2 YNNKEL (reference sequence). CDR3 DNA sequence: TGTGCCAGCAGCCCGCGGGGGGGGTACACCGGGGAGCTGTTTTTT. As protein: CASSPRGGYTGELFF.

The chain couples TRBV2 to TRBJ1-1, with TRBD1 identical over 7 bases. Per the germline V gene, CDR1 is SNHLY and CDR2 is FYNNEI. V lost 7 bases and J lost 2; bases outside the gene matches: 7. The length of the CDR3 is 14 residues. The CDR3 region has the DNA TGTGCCAGCAAACGGACAGGAAAAAACACTGAAGCTTTCTTT. Translated: CASKRTGKNTEAFF.

The chain carries TRBV11-2 and TRBJ2-1; 8 bases fit TRBD2. Germline V gene data show CDR1 as SGHAT and CDR2 as FQNNGV. J lost 3 bases, V lost 2 bases, and 6 bases had no gene match. The length of the CDR3 is 16 residues. This CDR3 reads CASSLYGGAVYNEQFF. The CDR3 nucleotides read TGTGCCAGCAGCTTATACGGGGGGGCGGTCTACAATGAGCAGTTCTTC.

The V gene is TRBV11-2, the J gene TRBJ2-5, with 9 positions matching TRBD2. The CDR3 has 17 amino acids. V was pared by 5 bases and J by 4 bases, with 14 bases of the junction left unmatched. Germline CDR1 is SGHAT and CDR2 is FQNNGV. This CDR3 is CASSQGASGTPRETQYF. The DNA of the CDR3 is TGTGCCAGCAGCCAAGGGGCTAGCGGGACCCCACGAGAGACCCAGTACTTC.